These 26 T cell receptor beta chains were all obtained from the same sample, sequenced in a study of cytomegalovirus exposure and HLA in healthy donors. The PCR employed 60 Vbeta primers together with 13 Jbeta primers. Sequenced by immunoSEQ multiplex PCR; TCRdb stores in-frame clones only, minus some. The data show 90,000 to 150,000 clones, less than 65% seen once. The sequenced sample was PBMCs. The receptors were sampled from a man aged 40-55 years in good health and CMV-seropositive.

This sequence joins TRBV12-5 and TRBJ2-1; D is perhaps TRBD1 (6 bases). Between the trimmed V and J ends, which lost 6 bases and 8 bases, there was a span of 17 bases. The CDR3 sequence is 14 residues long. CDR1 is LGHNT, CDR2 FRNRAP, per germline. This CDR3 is CASGGQRYPDEQFF. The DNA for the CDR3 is TGTGCTAGTGGCGGACAGCGATATCCGGATGAGCAGTTCTTC. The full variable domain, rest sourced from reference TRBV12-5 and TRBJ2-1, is DARVTQTPRHKVTEMGQEVTMRCQPILGHNTVFWYRQTMMQGLELLAYFRNRAPLDDSGMPKDRFSAEMPDATLATLKIQPSEPRDSAVYFCASGGQRYPDEQFFGPGTRLTVL.

CDR3 sequence reads: CASSVRQGARTGELFF. As DNA, the CDR3 is TGTGCCAGCAGCGTTCGACAGGGGGCTCGTACCGGGGAGCTGTTTTTT. The chain recombines TRBV9 with TRBJ2-2; 10 positions agree with TRBD1. The CDR3 is 16 residues long. V gave up 2 bases and J gave up 5 bases; unmatched junction bases: 6. From germline, CDR1 is SGDLS and CDR2 YYNGEE.

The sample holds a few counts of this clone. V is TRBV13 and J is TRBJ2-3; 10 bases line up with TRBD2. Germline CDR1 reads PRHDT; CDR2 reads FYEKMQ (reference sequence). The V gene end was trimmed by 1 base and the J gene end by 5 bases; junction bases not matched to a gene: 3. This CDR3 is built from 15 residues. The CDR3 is CASSLALAGIDTQYF. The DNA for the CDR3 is TGTGCCAGCAGCTTAGCACTAGCGGGAATAGATACGCAGTATTTT.

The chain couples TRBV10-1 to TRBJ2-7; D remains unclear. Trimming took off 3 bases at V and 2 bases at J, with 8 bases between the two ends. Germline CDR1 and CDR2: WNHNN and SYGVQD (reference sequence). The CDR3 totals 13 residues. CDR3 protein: CASSEMGTYEQYF. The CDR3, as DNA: TGCGCCAGCAGTGAAATGGGCACCTACGAGCAGTACTTC.

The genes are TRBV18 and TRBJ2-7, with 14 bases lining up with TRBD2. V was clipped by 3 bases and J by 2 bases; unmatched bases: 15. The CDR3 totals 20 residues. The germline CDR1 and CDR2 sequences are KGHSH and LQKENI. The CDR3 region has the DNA TGTGCCAGCTCACCCTTTGACAGCGGACTAGCGGGAGGTAAAACCTACGAGCAGTACTTC. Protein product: CASSPFDSGLAGGKTYEQYF. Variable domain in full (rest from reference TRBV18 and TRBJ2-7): NAGVMQNPRHLVRRRGQEARLRCSPMKGHSHVYWYRQLPEEGLKFMVYLQKENIIDESGMPKERFSAEFPKEGPSILRIQQVVRGDSAAYFCASSPFDSGLAGGKTYEQYFGPGTRLTVT.

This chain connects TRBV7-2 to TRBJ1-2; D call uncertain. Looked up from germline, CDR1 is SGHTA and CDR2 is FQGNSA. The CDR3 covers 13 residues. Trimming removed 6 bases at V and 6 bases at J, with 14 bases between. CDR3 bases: TGTGCCAGCAGTCCCGGCCGGGGAAATGGCTACACCTTC. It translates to CASSPGRGNGYTF.

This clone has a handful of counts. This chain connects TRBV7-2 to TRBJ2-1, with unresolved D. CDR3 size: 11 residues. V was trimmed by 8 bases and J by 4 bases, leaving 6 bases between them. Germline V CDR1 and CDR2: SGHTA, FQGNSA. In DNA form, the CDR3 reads TGTGCCAGCGCCGGGTACAATGAGCAGTTCTTC. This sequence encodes CASAGYNEQFF.

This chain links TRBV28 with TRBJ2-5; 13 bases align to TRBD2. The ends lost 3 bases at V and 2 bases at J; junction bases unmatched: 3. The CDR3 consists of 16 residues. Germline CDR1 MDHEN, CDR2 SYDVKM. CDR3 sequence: CASSFGTSGAQETQYF. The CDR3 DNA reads TGTGCCAGCAGTTTCGGGACTAGCGGGGCTCAAGAGACCCAGTACTTC.

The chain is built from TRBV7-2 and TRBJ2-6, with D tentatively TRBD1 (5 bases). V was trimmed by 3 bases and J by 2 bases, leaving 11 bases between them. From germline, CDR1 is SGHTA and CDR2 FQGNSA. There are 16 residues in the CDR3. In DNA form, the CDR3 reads TGTGCCAGCAGCTTCGTAACAGGTGCTGGGGCCAACGTCCTGACTTTC. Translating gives CASSFVTGAGANVLTF. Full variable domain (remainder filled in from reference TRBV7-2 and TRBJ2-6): GAGVSQSPSNKVTEKGKDVELRCDPISGHTALYWYRQSLGQGLEFLIYFQGNSAPDKSGLPSDRFSAERTGGSVSTLTIQRTQQEDSAVYLCASSFVTGAGANVLTFGAGSRLTVL.

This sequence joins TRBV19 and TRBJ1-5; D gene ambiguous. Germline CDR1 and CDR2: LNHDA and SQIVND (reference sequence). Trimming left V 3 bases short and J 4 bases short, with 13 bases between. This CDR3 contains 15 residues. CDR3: CASSIAAGYNQPQHF. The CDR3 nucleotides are TGTGCCAGTAGTATTGCGGCGGGCTATAATCAGCCCCAGCATTTT.

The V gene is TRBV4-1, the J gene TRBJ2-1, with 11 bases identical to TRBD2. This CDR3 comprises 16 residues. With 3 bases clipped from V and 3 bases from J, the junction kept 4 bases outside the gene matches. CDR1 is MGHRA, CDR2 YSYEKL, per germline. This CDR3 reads CASSHGLAGNYNEQFF. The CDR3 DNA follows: TGCGCCAGCAGCCACGGACTAGCGGGTAACTACAATGAGCAGTTCTTC.

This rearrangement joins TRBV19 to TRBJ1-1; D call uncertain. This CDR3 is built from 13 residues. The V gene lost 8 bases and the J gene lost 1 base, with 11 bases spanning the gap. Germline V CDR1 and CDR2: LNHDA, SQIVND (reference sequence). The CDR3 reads CASEKPGNTEAFF. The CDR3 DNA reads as TGTGCCAGTGAAAAACCGGGGAACACTGAAGCTTTCTTT.

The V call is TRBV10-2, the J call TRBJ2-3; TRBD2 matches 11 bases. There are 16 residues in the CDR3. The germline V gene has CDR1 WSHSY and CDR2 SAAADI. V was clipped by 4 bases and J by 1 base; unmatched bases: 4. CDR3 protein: CASSGQLAGGTDTQYF. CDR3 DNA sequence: TGCGCCAGCAGTGGACAACTAGCGGGGGGCACAGATACGCAGTATTTT.

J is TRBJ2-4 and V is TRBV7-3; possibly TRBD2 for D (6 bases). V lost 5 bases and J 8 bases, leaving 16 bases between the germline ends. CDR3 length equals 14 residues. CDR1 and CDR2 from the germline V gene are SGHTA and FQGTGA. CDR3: CASSPGDDGDIQYF. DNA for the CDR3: TGTGCCAGCAGCCCGGGGGACGACGGTGACATTCAGTACTTC.

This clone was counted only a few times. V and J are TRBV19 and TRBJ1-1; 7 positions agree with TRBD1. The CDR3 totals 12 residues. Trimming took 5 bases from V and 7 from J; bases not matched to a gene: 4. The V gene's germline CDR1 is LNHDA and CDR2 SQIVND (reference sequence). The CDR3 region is CASSRQGVEAFF. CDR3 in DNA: TGTGCCAGTAGTCGACAGGGTGTTGAAGCTTTCTTT. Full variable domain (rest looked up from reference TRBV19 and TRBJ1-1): DGGITQSPKYLFRKEGQNVTLSCEQNLNHDAMYWYRQDPGQGLRLIYYSQIVNDFQKGDIAEGYSVSREKKESFPLTVTSAQKNPTAFYLCASSRQGVEAFFGQGTRLTVV.

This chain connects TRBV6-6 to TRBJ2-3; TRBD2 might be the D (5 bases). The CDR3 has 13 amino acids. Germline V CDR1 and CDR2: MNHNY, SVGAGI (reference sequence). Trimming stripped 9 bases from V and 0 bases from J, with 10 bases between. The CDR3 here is CARAASSTDTQYF. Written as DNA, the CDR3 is TGTGCCAGAGCGGCTTCTAGCACAGATACGCAGTATTTT.

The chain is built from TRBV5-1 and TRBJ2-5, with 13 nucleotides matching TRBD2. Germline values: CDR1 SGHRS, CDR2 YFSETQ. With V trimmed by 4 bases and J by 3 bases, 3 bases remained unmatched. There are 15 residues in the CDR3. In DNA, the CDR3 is TGCGCCAGCAGCATCGGACTAGCGGGGGAAGAGACCCAGTACTTC. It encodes CASSIGLAGEETQYF.

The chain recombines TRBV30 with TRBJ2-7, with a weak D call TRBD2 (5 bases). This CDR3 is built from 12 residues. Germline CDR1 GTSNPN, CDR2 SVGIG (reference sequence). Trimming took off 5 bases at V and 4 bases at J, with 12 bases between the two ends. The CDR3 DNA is TGTGCCTGGGAGGGATCCAAATACGAGCAGTACTTC. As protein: CAWEGSKYEQYF. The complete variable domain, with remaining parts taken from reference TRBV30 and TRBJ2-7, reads SQTIHQWPATLVQPVGSPLSLECTVEGTSNPNLYWYRQAAGRGLQLLFYSVGIGQISSEVPQNLSASRPQDRQFILSSKKLLLSDSGFYLCAWEGSKYEQYFGPGTRLTVT.

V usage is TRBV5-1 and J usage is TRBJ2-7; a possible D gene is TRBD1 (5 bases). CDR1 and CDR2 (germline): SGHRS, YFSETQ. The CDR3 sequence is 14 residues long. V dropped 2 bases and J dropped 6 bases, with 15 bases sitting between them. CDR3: CASSFSGSQGEQYF. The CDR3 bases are TGCGCCAGCAGCTTCTCAGGGTCGCAGGGCGAGCAGTACTTC.

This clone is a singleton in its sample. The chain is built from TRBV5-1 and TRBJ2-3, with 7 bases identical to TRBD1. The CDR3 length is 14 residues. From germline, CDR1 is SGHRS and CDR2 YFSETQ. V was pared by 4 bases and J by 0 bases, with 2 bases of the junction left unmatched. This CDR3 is CASSPGQSTDTQYF. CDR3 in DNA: TGCGCCAGCAGCCCGGGACAGAGCACAGATACGCAGTATTTT.

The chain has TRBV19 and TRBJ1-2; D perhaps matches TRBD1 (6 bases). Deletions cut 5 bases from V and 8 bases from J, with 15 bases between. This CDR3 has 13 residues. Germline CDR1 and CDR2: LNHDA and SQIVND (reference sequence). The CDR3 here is CASSQTGAGGYTF. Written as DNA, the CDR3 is TGTGCCAGTAGTCAGACAGGCGCGGGCGGCTACACCTTC. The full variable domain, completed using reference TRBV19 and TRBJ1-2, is DGGITQSPKYLFRKEGQNVTLSCEQNLNHDAMYWYRQDPGQGLRLIYYSQIVNDFQKGDIAEGYSVSREKKESFPLTVTSAQKNPTAFYLCASSQTGAGGYTFGSGTRLTVV.

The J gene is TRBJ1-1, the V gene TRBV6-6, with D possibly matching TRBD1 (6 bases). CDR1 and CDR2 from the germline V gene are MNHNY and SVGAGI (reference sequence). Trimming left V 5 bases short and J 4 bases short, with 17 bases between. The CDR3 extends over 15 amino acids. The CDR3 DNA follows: TGTGCCAGCAGTGGGCGGTGGGGGCACGGCACTGAAGCTTTCTTT. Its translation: CASSGRWGHGTEAFF.

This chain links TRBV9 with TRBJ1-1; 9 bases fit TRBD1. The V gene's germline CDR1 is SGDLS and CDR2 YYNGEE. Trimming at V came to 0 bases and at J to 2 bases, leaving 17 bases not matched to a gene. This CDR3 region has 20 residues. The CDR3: CASSVGVFGLGTGLNTEAFF. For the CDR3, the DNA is TGTGCCAGCAGCGTAGGGGTCTTTGGGTTAGGGACAGGGCTAAACACTGAAGCTTTCTTT.

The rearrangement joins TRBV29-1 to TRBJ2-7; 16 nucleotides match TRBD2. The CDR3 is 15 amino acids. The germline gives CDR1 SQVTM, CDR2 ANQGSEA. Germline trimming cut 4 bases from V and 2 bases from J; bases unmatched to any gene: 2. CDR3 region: CSVVGLAGGAYEQYF. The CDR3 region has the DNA TGCAGCGTTGTGGGACTAGCGGGAGGGGCCTACGAGCAGTACTTC.

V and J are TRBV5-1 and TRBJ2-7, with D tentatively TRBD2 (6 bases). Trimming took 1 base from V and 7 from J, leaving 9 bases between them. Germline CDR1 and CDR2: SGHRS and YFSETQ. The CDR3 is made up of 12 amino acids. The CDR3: CASSLRGGEQYF. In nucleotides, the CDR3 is TGCGCCAGCAGCTTGCGGGGAGGTGAGCAGTACTTC.

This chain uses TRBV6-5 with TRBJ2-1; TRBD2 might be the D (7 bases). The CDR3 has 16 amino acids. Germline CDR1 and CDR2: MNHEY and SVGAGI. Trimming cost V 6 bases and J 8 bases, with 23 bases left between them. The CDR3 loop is CASSYTRGAGSYEQFF. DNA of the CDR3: TGTGCCAGCAGCTACACCCGGGGGGCCGGGTCGTATGAGCAGTTCTTC.